This paragraph reports one T cell receptor (beta chain). Its target is unknown. The CDR3 consists of 14 residues. Germline CDR1 is LGHNA and CDR2 is YSLEER. The J segment lost 4 bases and the V segment lost 4 bases, leaving 3 bases of the junction unmatched. The sample comes from a study of cytomegalovirus exposure and HLA in healthy donors. Study-wide background: Genotyping showed around 81% of 300 to 450 donors falling in the Caucasian-associated ancestry cluster.

Study-wide points: Immune exposure information available was restricted to CMV serostatus. The classifier, whose performance was assessed in both the original and validation cohorts, reportedly diagnosed cytomegalovirus status with high specificity and sensitivity. Despite most TCR sequences being rare, some public TCRs occurred in many donors.

The PCR used 60 Vbeta and 13 Jbeta primers. Clones were read by immunoSEQ multiplex PCR, and TCRdb kept only the in-frame ones, dropping some. The sample comprises roughly 150,000 clones, 84% of which are singletons, and approximately 0.98% rests with the top ten. Sequencing input: PBMCs. The receptor's source is a man between 25 and 39 years old in good health and CMV-seronegative. The rearrangement links TRBV4-3 to TRBJ1-2, with TRBD1 matching over 10 bases. The CDR3 DNA sequence: TGCGCCAGCAGCCGACAGGGGGCTGGCTATGGCTACACCTTC. Amino acid sequence: CASSRQGAGYGYTF.